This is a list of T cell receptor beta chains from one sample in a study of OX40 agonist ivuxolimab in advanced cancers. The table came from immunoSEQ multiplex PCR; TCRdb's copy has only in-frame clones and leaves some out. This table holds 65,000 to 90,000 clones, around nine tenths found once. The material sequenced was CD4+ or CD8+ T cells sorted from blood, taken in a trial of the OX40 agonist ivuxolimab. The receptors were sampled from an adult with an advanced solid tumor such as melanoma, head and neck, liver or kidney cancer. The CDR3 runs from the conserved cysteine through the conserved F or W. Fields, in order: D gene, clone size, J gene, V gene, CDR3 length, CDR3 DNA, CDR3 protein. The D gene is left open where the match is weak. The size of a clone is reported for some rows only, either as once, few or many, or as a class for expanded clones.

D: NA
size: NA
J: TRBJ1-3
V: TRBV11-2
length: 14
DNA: TGTGCCAGCAGCTGGGCAGGGGAGGGAAACACCATATATTTT
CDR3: CASSWAGEGNTIYF

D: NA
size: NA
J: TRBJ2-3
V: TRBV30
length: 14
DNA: TGTGCCTGGAGGAAAAGGGCTGGGGCAGATACGCAGTATTTT
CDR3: CAWRKRAGADTQYF

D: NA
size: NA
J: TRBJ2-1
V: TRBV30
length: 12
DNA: TGTGCCTGGATGTTTTCCTACAATGAGCAGTTCTTC
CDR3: CAWMFSYNEQFF

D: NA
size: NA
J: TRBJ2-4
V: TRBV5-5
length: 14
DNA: TGTGCCAGCAGCTCGGAGATAGCCAAAAACATTCAGTACTTC
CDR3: CASSSEIAKNIQYF

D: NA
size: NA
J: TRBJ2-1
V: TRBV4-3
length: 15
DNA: TGCGCCAGCAGCCAAGGTTCGGGAGATCCCAATGAGCAGTTCTTC
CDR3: CASSQGSGDPNEQFF

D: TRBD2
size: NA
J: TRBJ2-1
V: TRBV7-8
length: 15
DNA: TGTGCCAGCAGCGAAACTAGCGAGACATCCTATGAGCAGTTCTTC
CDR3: CASSETSETSYEQFF

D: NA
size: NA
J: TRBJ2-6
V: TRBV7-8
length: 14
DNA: TGTGCCAGCAGCCGCAACGAGCAAATCAACGTCCTGACTTTC
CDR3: CASSRNEQINVLTF

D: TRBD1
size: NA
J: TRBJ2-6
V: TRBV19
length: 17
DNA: TGTGCCAGTAGGCCGGGACAGGGGCTTTCTGGGGCCAACGTCCTGACTTTC
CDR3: CASRPGQGLSGANVLTF

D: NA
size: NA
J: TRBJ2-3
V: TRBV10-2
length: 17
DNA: TGCGCCAGCAGTGAGGGCCTCGGGCGGGCCTCCACAGATACGCAGTATTTT
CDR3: CASSEGLGRASTDTQYF

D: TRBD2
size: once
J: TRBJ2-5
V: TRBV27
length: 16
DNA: TGTGCCAGCAGTTTGAGACTAGCGGAGATAGGAGAGACCCAGTACTTC
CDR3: CASSLRLAEIGETQYF

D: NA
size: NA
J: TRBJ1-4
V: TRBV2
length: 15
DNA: TGTGCCAGCAGTCGTGTTGGGTCCCGAGGTGAAAAACTGTTTTTT
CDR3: CASSRVGSRGEKLFF

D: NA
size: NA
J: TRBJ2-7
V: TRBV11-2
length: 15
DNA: TGTGCCAGCAGCTTAGAGCCGACAGGCCCCTACGAGCAGTACTTC
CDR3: CASSLEPTGPYEQYF

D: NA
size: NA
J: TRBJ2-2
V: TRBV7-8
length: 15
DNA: TGTGCCAGCAGCTTAAATGGGGCCCCAACCGGGGAGCTGTTTTTT
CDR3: CASSLNGAPTGELFF

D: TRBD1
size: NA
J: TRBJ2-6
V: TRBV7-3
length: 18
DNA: TGTGCCAGCAGCCCCTGGACAGGGTTCGCGTCTGGGGCCAACGTCCTGACTTTC
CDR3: CASSPWTGFASGANVLTF

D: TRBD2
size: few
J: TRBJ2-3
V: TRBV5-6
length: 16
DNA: TGTGCCAGCAGCCTTACTGGGACTACAGTCACAGATACGCAGTATTTT
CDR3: CASSLTGTTVTDTQYF

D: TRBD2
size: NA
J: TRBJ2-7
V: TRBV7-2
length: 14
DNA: TGTGCCAGCAGCTTCTGGGAGGGGCGCTACGAGCAGTACTTC
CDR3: CASSFWEGRYEQYF

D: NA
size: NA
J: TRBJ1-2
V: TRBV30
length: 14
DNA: TGTGCCTGGAGTCCCCCCCCAGCTAACTATGGCTACACCTTC
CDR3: CAWSPPPANYGYTF

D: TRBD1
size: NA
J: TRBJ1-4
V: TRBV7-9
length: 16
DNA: TGTGCCAGCAGCTTAGGGCAGGGGGCCACTAATGAAAAACTGTTTTTT
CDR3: CASSLGQGATNEKLFF

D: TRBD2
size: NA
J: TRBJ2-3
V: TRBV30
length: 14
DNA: TGTGCCTCCGATGGCGGGAGGGGAACAGATACGCAGTATTTT
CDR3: CASDGGRGTDTQYF

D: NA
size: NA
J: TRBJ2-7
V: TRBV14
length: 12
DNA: TGTGCCAGCAGCCACCTGATTGGGGGGCAGTACTTC
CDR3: CASSHLIGGQYF